This T cell receptor beta chain was identified in a study of cytomegalovirus exposure and HLA in healthy donors. Whole-study results and caveats: In a later analysis, several top co-occurrence clusters appeared linked to parvovirus B19, influenza, CMV and Epstein-Barr virus. Presence/absence analyses assumed roughly uniform sequencing depth across donors. A missense DCLRE1C variant was associated with V- and J-gene trimming of TCR beta chains in a later analysis, and an independent cohort replicated the association.

Researchers ran the PCR with 60 Vbeta and 13 Jbeta primers. TCRdb keeps only in-frame clones here, not all; method: immunoSEQ multiplex PCR. Of approximately 72,000 clones detected, around 82% appear once; the ten largest clones hold 1.5% to 2%. Concerning this clone: What it binds is not known.

Material: PBMCs. The sequence derives from a man between 18 and 35 years old in good health and CMV-seronegative.

The CDR3 region has the DNA TGTGCCAGCAGCGTAGAAGCGGATCAGCCCCAGCATTTT. The encoded protein is CASSVEADQPQHF. This chain joins TRBV9 and TRBJ1-5; D gene uncertain. Trimming shortened V by 0 bases and J by 5 bases, and 6 bases separated the two germline ends. Per the germline V gene, CDR1 is SGDLS and CDR2 is YYNGEE. This CDR3 region has 13 residues.